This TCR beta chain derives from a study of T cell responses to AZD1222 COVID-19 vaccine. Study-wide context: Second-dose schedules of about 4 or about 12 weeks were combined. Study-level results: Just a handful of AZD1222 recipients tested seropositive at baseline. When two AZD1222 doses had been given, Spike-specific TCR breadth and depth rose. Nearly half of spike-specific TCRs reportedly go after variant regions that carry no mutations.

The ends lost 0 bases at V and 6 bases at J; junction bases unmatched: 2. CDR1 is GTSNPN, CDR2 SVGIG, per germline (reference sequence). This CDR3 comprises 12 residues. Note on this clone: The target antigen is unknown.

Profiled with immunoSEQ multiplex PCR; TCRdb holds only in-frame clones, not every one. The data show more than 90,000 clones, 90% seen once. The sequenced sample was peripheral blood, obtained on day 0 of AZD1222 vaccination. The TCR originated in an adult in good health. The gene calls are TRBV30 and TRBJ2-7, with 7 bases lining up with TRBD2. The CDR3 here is CAWSVRGTEQYF. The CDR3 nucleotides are TGTGCCTGGAGTGTGCGGGGGACCGAGCAGTACTTC.